The 5 T cell receptor beta chains below all came from one sample that was sequenced in a study of long-term antiretroviral therapy in people with HIV (dated by TCRdb to the early 2020s). The immunoSEQ hsTCRB v3.0 assay was used at survey level resolution to sequence the TRB variable region. Held by TCRdb, this immuneACCESS table contains in-frame sequences only and omits some clones. Under half of the omission traces to an unresolved V gene where checked; the cause of the rest is unknown. The sample profile shows some 25,000 clones; 79% of them were found once. 11% of the sample rests with the top ten. The sample here was unsorted PBMCs, taken 2.1 years after starting antiretroviral therapy. All receptors come from a man aged 30-40 years with HIV.

This clone has a handful of counts. The V gene is TRBV6-1, the J gene TRBJ2-2; D is unresolved. The V end was cut by 2 bases, the J end by 11 bases, with 9 bases between. The CDR3 loop spans 12 amino acids. Germline V gene sequence: CDR1 MNHNS, CDR2 SASEGT. The CDR3 bases are TGTGCCAGCAGTGAATCCCGCCTCGAGCTGTTTTTT. It yields the protein CASSESRLELFF.

V usage is TRBV7-2 and J usage is TRBJ1-2, with 7 bases fitting TRBD1. Germline CDR1 SGHTA, CDR2 FQGNSA. With 5 bases clipped from V and 4 bases from J, the junction kept 10 bases outside the gene matches. The CDR3 length is 15 residues. CDR3 loop: CASSRARQGGYGYTF. Written as DNA, the CDR3 is TGTGCCAGCAGCCGAGCCAGACAGGGTGGCTATGGCTACACCTTC. Filled out from reference TRBV7-2 and TRBJ1-2, the complete variable domain reads GAGVSQSPSNKVTEKGKDVELRCDPISGHTALYWYRQSLGQGLEFLIYFQGNSAPDKSGLPSDRFSAERTGGSVSTLTIQRTQQEDSAVYLCASSRARQGGYGYTFGSGTRLTVV.

To note about this clone: The junction does not match germline at one end; this may be a read error. This chain uses TRBV7-7 with TRBJ2-3; 7 nucleotides line up with TRBD2. Germline CDR1 reads SSHAT; CDR2 reads FNYEAQ (reference sequence). The CDR3 is made up of 14 amino acids. This chain's CDR3 is CASSLAGSTDTQYF. In DNA, the CDR3 is TGTGCTAGCAGCTTAGCGGGCTCGACAGATACGCAGTATTTT.

The rearrangement links TRBV5-5 to TRBJ2-7; the D call may be TRBD1 or TRBD2 (5 bases each). There are 13 residues in the CDR3. Germline CDR1 is SGHKS and CDR2 is YYEKEE (reference sequence). The V gene lost 4 bases and the J gene lost 5 bases, with 13 bases spanning the gap. CDR3 protein: CASSPGPNHEQYF. The DNA for the CDR3 is TGTGCCAGCAGCCCGGGACCAAACCACGAGCAGTACTTC.

This sequence joins TRBV5-8 and TRBJ2-1; the match to TRBD2 covers 12 bases. Germline assignment: CDR1 SGHTS and CDR2 YDEGEE. The CDR3 covers 16 residues. V shed 4 bases, J shed 6 bases, and the junction held 8 bases outside the gene matches. The CDR3 DNA follows: TGTGCCAGCAGCATCGGACTAGCGGGATTGTTCAATGAGCAGTTCTTC. It encodes CASSIGLAGLFNEQFF.